The 24 T cell receptor beta chains below all came from one sample that was sequenced in a study of identical twins. TCRdb recomputed calls from the 5' RACE reads with MiXCR, one row per CDR3 protein. This sample has about 530,000 distinct CDR3 sequences, with 20% to 25% found just once. These data were also reused for a study on yellow fever vaccine responses in identical twins.

Material for sequencing was CD4+ T cells sorted from blood. The source of these receptors is a woman younger than 35 in good health.

This chain joins TRBV5-1 and TRBJ2-1, with 9 nucleotides matching TRBD1. The germline V gene encodes CDR1 SGHRS and CDR2 YFSETQ. V was clipped by 4 bases and J by 7 bases; unmatched bases: 12. The CDR3 totals 16 residues. The CDR3 region is CASSLEGTGFYNEQFF. The CDR3, as DNA: TGCGCCAGCAGCCTGGAGGGGACAGGGTTTTATAATGAGCAGTTCTTC.

This clonotype has at least ten counts. The rearrangement links TRBV7-9 to TRBJ2-7, with a tentative D call TRBD2 (5 bases). The length of the CDR3 is 12 residues. Per the germline V gene, CDR1 is SEHNR and CDR2 is FQNEAQ (reference sequence). The V end was cut by 6 bases, the J end by 4 bases, with 10 bases between. The CDR3 nucleotides are TGTGCCAGCAGTTTAACGGGGTACGAGCAGTACTTC. Translated: CASSLTGYEQYF.

This clonotype was observed many times. The chain joins TRBV12-3 or TRBV12-4 to TRBJ1-4; TRBD1 is a possible D gene (6 bases). The V end lost 6 bases, the J end lost 5 bases, and 7 bases lay between the germline ends. The CDR3 loop spans 12 amino acids. The CDR3 nucleotides read TGTGCCAGCAGCGGACAGAATGAAAAACTGTTTTTT. This codes for CASSGQNEKLFF.

This chain uses TRBV4-1 with TRBJ1-4, with D tentatively TRBD1 (6 bases). The CDR3 spans 16 residues. The germline V gene encodes CDR1 MGHRA and CDR2 YSYEKL. Deletions cut 2 bases from V and 7 bases from J, with 17 bases between. CDR3 nucleotide sequence: TGCGCCAGCAGCCAATACGGGGGGCGAGAGGGTGAAAAACTGTTTTTT. It is translated as CASSQYGGREGEKLFF.

This chain connects TRBV15 to TRBJ2-1; D unclear. In germline, CDR1 is LNHNV, CDR2 YYDKDF (reference sequence). V dropped 0 bases and J dropped 10 bases, with 10 bases sitting between them. CDR3 length: 13 residues. The CDR3 sequence: CATSRDFPDEQFF. The CDR3 DNA is TGTGCCACCAGCAGAGATTTCCCGGACGAGCAGTTCTTC.

Here the CDR3 DNA reads TGTGCCAGCAGTCCCGGGACAGGGGAACCTAACTATGGCTACACCTTC. It yields the protein CASSPGTGEPNYGYTF. The rearrangement links TRBV12-3 or TRBV12-4 to TRBJ1-2, with 10 bases that match TRBD1. V gave up 5 bases and J gave up 0 bases; unmatched junction bases: 6. This CDR3 is 16 amino acids long.

V gene TRBV3-1 combines with J gene TRBJ2-2; D is possibly TRBD1 (5 bases). With 1 base removed from V and 6 bases from J, the gap between germline ends came to 15 bases. Germline assignment: CDR1 LGHDT and CDR2 YNNKEL (reference sequence). The CDR3 extends over 16 amino acids. The CDR3 loop reads CASSQAGKSSPGELFF. The CDR3 DNA sequence: TGTGCCAGCAGCCAAGCAGGGAAGTCTTCGCCCGGGGAGCTGTTTTTT.

This chain connects TRBV29-1 to TRBJ1-1, with D perhaps TRBD1 (6 bases). From germline, CDR1 is SQVTM and CDR2 ANQGSEA. The CDR3 runs to 12 residues. Trimming took 6 bases from V and 5 from J, leaving 13 bases between them. CDR3 nucleotides: TGCAGCGTAAGAAGAGGGGGTACTGAAGCTTTCTTT. It codes for CSVRRGGTEAFF.

The rearrangement uses TRBV27 and TRBJ2-1; D gene unclear. The CDR3 is 13 residues long. Germline lookup yields CDR1 MNHEY and CDR2 SMNVEV (reference sequence). V lost 3 bases to trimming and J lost 4 bases, with 7 bases between them. The CDR3 coding sequence is TGTGCCAGCAGTTTGTCGGCTTACAATGAGCAGTTCTTC. Translation: CASSLSAYNEQFF.

This clonotype was observed a few times. The chain uses TRBV20-1 and TRBJ2-3, with D perhaps TRBD2 (6 bases). Per germline, CDR1 DFQATT and CDR2 SNEGSKA (reference sequence). The CDR3 has 16 residues. V shed 2 bases and J shed 2 bases, with 17 bases lying between them. The CDR3 DNA follows: TGCAGTGCTAGAACCTATGGCGGGACCATCACAGATACGCAGTATTTT. As protein: CSARTYGGTITDTQYF.

The chain links TRBV20-1 to TRBJ2-1, with D maybe TRBD2 (5 bases). CDR1 is DFQATT, CDR2 SNEGSKA, per germline (reference sequence). Between the trimmed V and J ends, which lost 2 bases and 8 bases, there was a span of 25 bases. This CDR3 is built from 17 residues. CDR3 in amino acids: CSARPLPEPTGRDEQFF. The CDR3 region has the DNA TGCAGTGCTAGACCCCTCCCAGAACCAACGGGAAGAGATGAGCAGTTCTTC.

This clonotype was detected many times. J is TRBJ1-1 and V is TRBV27; D remains ambiguous. V gave up 2 bases and J gave up 0 bases, with 7 bases separating them. This CDR3 comprises 14 residues. CDR1 and CDR2 from the germline V gene are MNHEY and SMNVEV (reference sequence). The CDR3, as DNA: TGTGCCAGCAGTTTAAAGACGGTGAACACTGAAGCTTTCTTT. This codes for CASSLKTVNTEAFF.

The V gene is TRBV12-3 or TRBV12-4, the J gene TRBJ2-7, with D tentatively TRBD1 or TRBD2 (5 bases each). Trimming cost V 8 bases and J 4 bases, with 15 bases left between them. This CDR3 region has 13 residues. CDR3 protein: CASCGLGDYEQYF. CDR3 in DNA: TGTGCCAGCTGCGGACTGGGGGATTACGAGCAGTACTTC.

This clonotype was found a few times. The chain recombines TRBV3-1 with TRBJ2-1; D uncertain. The CDR3 spans 17 residues. Germline lookup yields CDR1 LGHDT and CDR2 YNNKEL (reference sequence). Between the trimmed V and J ends, which lost 1 base and 0 bases, there was a span of 13 bases. CDR3 region: CASSQGARLSSYNEQFF. Written as DNA, the CDR3 is TGTGCCAGCAGCCAAGGGGCTAGGTTGAGCTCCTACAATGAGCAGTTCTTC.

The J gene is TRBJ1-1, the V gene TRBV4-1; 7 bases fit TRBD1. V trimming: 0 bases; J trimming: 6 bases; junction bases outside the gene matches: 10. In germline, CDR1 is MGHRA, CDR2 YSYEKL. The CDR3 covers 16 residues. The CDR3: CASSQDPGGWDAEAFF. CDR3 sequence (DNA): TGCGCCAGCAGCCAAGACCCAGGGGGGTGGGACGCTGAAGCTTTCTTT.

In its sample, this clonotype was seen a few times. The chain employs TRBV11-2 and TRBJ2-1; 8 bases fit TRBD2. With V trimmed by 5 bases and J by 7 bases, 10 bases remained unmatched. The CDR3 is 15 amino acids. Germline V lookup: CDR1 SGHAT, CDR2 FQNNGV. DNA of the CDR3: TGTGCCAGCAGCCGTATAGCGGGAATGGGGAATGAGCAGTTCTTC. Encoded protein: CASSRIAGMGNEQFF.

This clonotype was seen at least ten times. The gene calls are TRBV7-9 and TRBJ1-1, with 8 bases fitting TRBD1. This CDR3 contains 15 residues. With V trimmed by 4 bases and J by 5 bases, 9 bases remained unmatched. Germline-derived CDR1 and CDR2 are SEHNR and FQNEAQ (reference sequence). CDR3 loop: CASSSGTGLWTEAFF. For the CDR3, the DNA is TGTGCCAGCAGCTCAGGGACAGGTCTTTGGACTGAAGCTTTCTTT.

This chain uses TRBV5-1 with TRBJ2-1; 9 bases align to TRBD1. The CDR3 extends over 14 amino acids. Germline V gene data show CDR1 as SGHRS and CDR2 as YFSETQ. Unmatched junction bases numbered 3, after V lost 4 bases and J lost 4 bases. The CDR3 here is CASSVGTGYNEQFF. In nucleotides, the CDR3 is TGCGCCAGCAGCGTCGGGACAGGGTACAATGAGCAGTTCTTC.

V and J are TRBV7-9 and TRBJ1-2; D ambiguous. Trimming pared 5 bases from V and 7 bases from J, leaving 8 bases between. This CDR3 contains 11 residues. Germline V lookup: CDR1 SEHNR, CDR2 FQNEAQ (reference sequence). CDR3 loop: CASSPVVGYTF. In DNA, the CDR3 is TGTGCCAGCAGCCCTGTCGTTGGCTACACCTTC.

In its sample, this clonotype was seen a few times. This chain uses TRBV20-1 with TRBJ2-1; 8 nucleotides agree with TRBD2. Germline lookup yields CDR1 DFQATT and CDR2 SNEGSKA (reference sequence). V dropped 3 bases and J dropped 1; count of bases not matched to a gene: 5. The CDR3 is 15 residues long. The CDR3 bases are TGCAGTGCTAGCCGAGCGGGAGAATCCTACAATGAGCAGTTCTTC. It yields the protein CSASRAGESYNEQFF.

The chain employs TRBV4-1 and TRBJ2-5, with TRBD2 matching 12 bases. The CDR3 sequence is 17 residues long. CDR1 is MGHRA and CDR2 is YSYEKL in the germline V gene. With 4 bases clipped from V and 4 bases from J, the junction kept 10 bases outside the gene matches. CDR3: CASSPQRLAGEGETQYF. The CDR3 nucleotides are TGCGCCAGCAGCCCCCAGAGACTAGCGGGAGAGGGAGAGACCCAGTACTTC.

The chain recombines TRBV7-6 with TRBJ2-2; D is unresolved. The V gene's germline CDR1 is SGHVS and CDR2 FNYEAQ. The V end was cut by 0 bases, the J end by 7 bases, with 15 bases between. The CDR3 is 16 residues long. CDR3 nucleotides: TGTGCCAGCAGCTTAGCTAGGGCACAGTCCGGCGGGGAGCTGTTTTTT. Translation gives CASSLARAQSGGELFF.

The chain recombines TRBV29-1 with TRBJ2-3; possible D gene TRBD2, 5 bases. This CDR3 has 13 residues. Germline V CDR1 and CDR2: SQVTM, ANQGSEA. V lost 3 bases, J lost 8 bases, and 15 bases lay in between. CDR3 sequence: CSVEASSSSTQYF. The CDR3 bases are TGCAGCGTTGAGGCTAGCAGCTCATCTACGCAGTATTTT.

The chain recombines TRBV10-3 with TRBJ2-2; the match to TRBD2 covers 9 bases. J gave up 4 bases and V 2 bases, and 2 bases lay outside the gene matches. CDR3 length: 15 residues. The germline V gene has CDR1 ENHRY and CDR2 SYGVKD. CDR3: CAISETSGFTGELFF. The CDR3 DNA reads TGTGCCATCAGTGAGACTAGCGGGTTCACCGGGGAGCTGTTTTTT.